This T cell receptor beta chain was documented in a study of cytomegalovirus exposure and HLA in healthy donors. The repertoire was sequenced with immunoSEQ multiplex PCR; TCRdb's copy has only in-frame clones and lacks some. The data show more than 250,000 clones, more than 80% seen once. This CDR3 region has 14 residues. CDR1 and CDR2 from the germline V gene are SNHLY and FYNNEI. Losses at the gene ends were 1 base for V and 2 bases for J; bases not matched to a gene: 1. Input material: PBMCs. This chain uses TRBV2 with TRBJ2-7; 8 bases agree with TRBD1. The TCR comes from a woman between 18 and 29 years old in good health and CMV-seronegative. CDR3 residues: CASSEGTGTYEQYF. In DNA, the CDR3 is TGTGCCAGCAGTGAAGGGACAGGGACCTACGAGCAGTACTTC.